The present T cell receptor (beta chain) was sequenced within a study of T cells after yellow fever vaccination. Overall study findings and caveats: Abundant bulk-population clonotypes could contaminate the FACS-sorted repertoires. A small share of clonotypes appeared in both CD4 and CD8 compartments. Weaker, the secondary response had a peak occurring faster, on day 5 versus 15.

TCRdb called the 5' RACE reads again in MiXCR, with one record for every CDR3 protein. The profile shows just under 600,000 distinct CDR3 sequences, roughly 14% of them singletons. This clonotype was detected ten times or more. What it recognizes is unknown. The source material was PBMCs, sampled on the day of the yellow fever booster vaccination. This clonotype was sampled from a man in his thirties or forties who received the YFV17D yellow fever vaccine.

CDR3 in amino acids: CASRVAGGISDTDTQYF. In nucleotides, the CDR3 is TGTGCCAGCAGAGTAGCGGGAGGGATTTCCGACACAGATACGCAGTATTTT. The V and J genes are TRBV7-9 and TRBJ2-3; 11 nucleotides match TRBD2. Germline CDR1 reads SEHNR; CDR2 reads FQNEAQ (reference sequence). The J segment lost 2 bases and the V segment lost 6 bases, leaving 10 bases of the junction unmatched. The CDR3 consists of 17 residues.